The clone carrying this T cell receptor beta chain was found many times. Its antigen is unknown. This sample is part of a study of HIV-infected patients and healthy controls. General study findings and limits: HIV-associated CDR3 frequencies dropped significantly during therapy; CMV-associated ones, mostly rising, changed nonsignificantly.

No cell fractionation was done, so the repertoire covers all unsorted peripheral blood T cells. An approximately 2.6 ml peripheral blood sample was taken for RNA. cDNA was made from about 500 ng RNA using alpha and beta constant primers. Using multiplexing indices, alpha and beta chain libraries were generated apart by chain-specific third strand synthesis. Ligation attached cDNA to a 5' RACE adapter that carried a random hexamer and SP2 site. A single record per CDR3 protein comes from TCRdb applying MiXCR to the 5' RACE reads. The data show approximately 7,600 distinct CDR3 sequences, 9% to 10% seen once. Trimming took off 3 bases at V and 3 bases at J, with 13 bases between the two ends. The CDR3 extends over 14 amino acids. Germline CDR1 and CDR2: SGHRS and YFSETQ.

Sequencing was performed on blood, taken before antiretroviral therapy. The sequence derives from an adult with HIV infection. The gene calls are TRBV5-1 and TRBJ2-7; maybe TRBD2 (5 bases). CDR3 sequence reads: CASSSSERVYEQYF. The CDR3 DNA sequence: TGCGCCAGCAGCTCCTCTGAGAGGGTCTACGAGCAGTACTTC.